The rows below give T cell receptor beta chains drawn from one sample of a study of cytomegalovirus exposure and HLA in healthy donors. Some clones are missing from TCRdb's copy, which holds only in-frame ones; the method was immunoSEQ multiplex PCR. The sample records 75,000 to 95,000 clones, around 69% being singletons. Sequenced: PBMCs. All receptors come from a man aged 25-45 years in good health and CMV-seronegative. Each CDR3 is given without its conserved first and last residue. The size entry is marked missing in some rows and otherwise reads once, few, many or a size class.

v_gene	abundance	j_gene	CDR3aa
TRBV11-2	NA	TRBJ1-6	ASSLSVQGVSPLH
TRBV18	NA	TRBJ1-2	ASSPYSYGYT
TRBV7-9	NA	TRBJ2-2	ASSSDRANTGELF
TRBV7-2	few	TRBJ2-1	ASSLVDIRKQF
TRBV4-2	NA	TRBJ2-3	ASSHQERLAGDTQY
TRBV7-3	once	TRBJ2-2	ASSLSGDRKNTGELF
TRBV5-1	few	TRBJ1-4	ASSLGGLGEKLF
TRBV15	NA	TRBJ1-1	ATSSPLRNTEAF
TRBV6-1	NA	NA	ASSVMGLAGSPSYEQY
TRBV29-1	few	TRBJ1-1	SVEDPDKPSRAF
TRBV6-5	NA	TRBJ1-6	ASSYREQVGNSPLH
TRBV18	NA	TRBJ1-2	ASSPATGGNYGYT
TRBV18	NA	TRBJ1-4	ASSPPGGLNEKLF
TRBV29-1	NA	TRBJ1-4	SVRQGEKLF
TRBV5-4	NA	TRBJ2-1	ASSLTRLVQGNEQF
TRBV5-4	NA	TRBJ1-3	ASSWGLEGNTIY
TRBV4-2	NA	TRBJ2-7	ASSQDRIRDRRTYEQY
TRBV6-6	NA	TRBJ2-7	ASSYPGLAGISEQY
TRBV5-1	NA	TRBJ2-2	ASSPGGRTGELF
TRBV10-3	NA	TRBJ2-7	AISGQQGPYEQY
TRBV15	NA	TRBJ2-3	ATSRDPTTDTQY
TRBV5-1	NA	TRBJ2-1	ASSSRLAAYNEQF
TRBV7-8	NA	TRBJ2-5	ASSLSPGGPETQY
TRBV9	NA	TRBJ2-3	ASSVSSGISTDTQY
TRBV7-9	medium-sized	TRBJ2-7	ASSLATGPYEQY
TRBV19	few	TRBJ1-2	ASSVQGDYYGYT
TRBV5-1	NA	TRBJ1-1	ASSYRQGRNTEAF
TRBV7-8	NA	TRBJ1-5	ASSLRWGPSNQPQH
TRBV13	once	TRBJ1-1	ASSTGTDAASF
TRBV27	few	TRBJ2-7	ASSFPPGQGREQY
TRBV9	NA	TRBJ2-7	ASSLGGIPLYEQY
TRBV28	few	TRBJ1-5	ASRLIPDTYSNQPQH
TRBV7-2	NA	TRBJ2-3	ASSLAGPTDTQY
TRBV10-1	NA	TRBJ2-3	ASSYSGLQY
TRBV5-1	NA	TRBJ2-2	ASSPPGQGNTGELF
TRBV28	once	TRBJ2-7	ASSLSASGYSYEQY
TRBV10-3	NA	TRBJ2-2	AISGGMVGPTGELF
TRBV9	NA	TRBJ1-2	ASSPQQGIYGYT
TRBV7-2	NA	TRBJ2-5	ASSLARGGKETQY
TRBV19	NA	TRBJ2-3	ASSIGLGVTGTGYTQY
TRBV18	few	TRBJ2-2	ASSPLGILSGGSGELF
TRBV5-4	NA	TRBJ2-2	ASSLVASTGELF
TRBV10-3	NA	TRBJ2-7	AISLADSYEQY
TRBV19	NA	TRBJ2-1	AVYSGGSYNEQF
TRBV27	NA	TRBJ2-1	ASSLGQGPSYNEQF